These 7 T cell receptor beta chains originate from one sample sequenced in a study of cytomegalovirus exposure and HLA in healthy donors. Using immunoSEQ multiplex PCR, the repertoire was profiled, and TCRdb retains in-frame clones only, with some absent. The sample has over 80,000 clones, roughly 85% seen once. Material: PBMCs. Receptors originate from a man between 18 and 29 years old in good health and CMV-seropositive.

The gene calls are TRBV18 and TRBJ2-1; the D gene is possibly TRBD2 (5 bases). Trimming stripped 3 bases from V and 7 bases from J, with 13 bases between. CDR1 and CDR2 (germline): KGHSH, LQKENI. CDR3 size: 14 residues. The CDR3 protein is CASSPEEGWNEQFF. DNA of the CDR3: TGTGCCAGCTCACCGGAAGAGGGATGGAATGAGCAGTTCTTC. The full variable domain, rest sourced from reference TRBV18 and TRBJ2-1, is NAGVMQNPRHLVRRRGQEARLRCSPMKGHSHVYWYRQLPEEGLKFMVYLQKENIIDESGMPKERFSAEFPKEGPSILRIQQVVRGDSAAYFCASSPEEGWNEQFFGPGTRLTVL.

The chain couples TRBV14 to TRBJ2-7, with 11 positions matching TRBD2. Unmatched junction bases numbered 9, after V lost 1 base and J lost 4 bases. The CDR3 is 17 amino acids. The V gene's germline CDR1 is SGHDN and CDR2 FVKESK. The CDR3 loop is CASSQGTTSGKSYEQYF. The CDR3, as DNA: TGTGCCAGCAGCCAAGGGACGACTAGCGGGAAGAGTTACGAGCAGTACTTC.

The rearrangement joins TRBV6-1 to TRBJ2-7; 9 bases are shared with TRBD1. The V and J ends lost 2 bases and 6 bases, in that order; junction bases with no gene match: 8. Per germline, CDR1 MNHNS and CDR2 SASEGT. The CDR3 contains 15 residues. CDR3 nucleotides: TGTGCCAGCAGTGAAATAACAGGGGGCTTTGTCGAGCAGTACGTC. Translated: CASSEITGGFVEQYV.

The chain joins TRBV6-5 to TRBJ2-1; unclear D gene. This CDR3 region has 15 residues. Germline V lookup: CDR1 MNHEY, CDR2 SVGAGI. The V gene lost 0 bases and the J gene lost 2 bases, with 8 bases spanning the gap. The CDR3 sequence: CASSYSGQTYNEQFF. CDR3 coding DNA: TGTGCCAGCAGTTACTCGGGCCAAACCTACAATGAGCAGTTCTTC.

This chain links TRBV28 with TRBJ1-5; the D gene is possibly TRBD1 (5 bases). The V end was cut by 3 bases, the J end by 9 bases, with 12 bases between. The CDR3 has 13 residues. The germline V gene encodes CDR1 MDHEN and CDR2 SYDVKM. In DNA, the CDR3 is TGTGCCAGCAGTTTGGGGGGTAAGGGGCCCCAGCATTTT. Its translation: CASSLGGKGPQHF. The whole variable domain, filled in from reference TRBV28 and TRBJ1-5, reads DVKVTQSSRYLVKRTGEKVFLECVQDMDHENMFWYRQDPGLGLRLIYFSYDVKMKEKGDIPEGYSVSREKKERFSLILESASTNQTSMYLCASSLGGKGPQHFGDGTRLSIL.

The chain links TRBV4-1 to TRBJ2-1, with TRBD2 matching over 10 bases. CDR3 size: 18 residues. Per germline, CDR1 MGHRA and CDR2 YSYEKL. V shed 0 bases, J shed 9 bases, and the junction held 14 bases outside the gene matches. CDR3 DNA sequence: TGCGCCAGCAGCCAAGAATCACTGAGCGGGAGGGCCCTAGGTGAGCAGTTCTTC. This sequence encodes CASSQESLSGRALGEQFF.

The chain carries TRBV18 and TRBJ2-1; 11 bases line up with TRBD2. The V segment lost 6 bases and the J segment 5 bases; nucleotides outside the gene matches: 9. CDR3 length: 16 amino acids. Looked up from germline, CDR1 is KGHSH and CDR2 is LQKENI. The CDR3 region has the DNA TGTGCCAGCTCTCTTTTAGCGGGAGGGCCTAACAATGAGCAGTTCTTC. Translation gives CASSLLAGGPNNEQFF.